This TCR beta chain was sequenced in a study of blood T cells in healthy people across ages. A sample-barcoded 5' primer and a J-beta primer mix were used in a second PCR of roughly 7 to 11 cycles. Every individual sample yielded 2.5 million or more paired-end reads (each containing CDR3). One entry per CDR3 protein results from TCRdb running MiXCR on the 5' RACE reads. The sample consists of fewer than 2,000,000 distinct CDR3 sequences, roughly a third of them appearing once. General observations from the study: Donor CMV status, an unknown factor, possibly confounded changes in expanded clonotypes. Strong correlation existed between TCR beta diversity and naive T cell percentage.

CDR1 is SGHRS, CDR2 YFSETQ, per germline. This CDR3 contains 16 residues. After removal of 2 bases from V and 3 bases from J, the junction contained 5 bases not matched to a gene. Details on this clonotype: Its antigen is as yet unknown.

Individuals who donated were healthy Caucasians from Russia aged roughly 6 to 95. The sequencing sample was made of blood. V gene TRBV5-1 combines with J gene TRBJ2-1; 10 bases are shared with TRBD2. The clonotype was recovered from a woman between 25 and 40 years old in good health. The CDR3 sequence: CASSLTSGVFYNEQFF. The CDR3 bases are TGCGCCAGCAGCTTAACTAGCGGGGTGTTCTACAATGAGCAGTTCTTC.